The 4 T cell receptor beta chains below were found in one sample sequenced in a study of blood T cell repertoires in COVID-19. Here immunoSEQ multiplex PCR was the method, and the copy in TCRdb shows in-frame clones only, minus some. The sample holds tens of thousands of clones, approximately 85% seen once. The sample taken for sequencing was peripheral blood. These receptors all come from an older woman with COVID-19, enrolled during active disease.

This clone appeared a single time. The CDR3 region has the DNA TGTGCCAGCAGCCCTTTAGGCAATCAGCCCCAGCATTTT. Translating it yields CASSPLGNQPQHF. The chain recombines TRBV14 with TRBJ1-5; D is undetermined. The CDR3 extends over 13 amino acids. The ends were cut back, 4 bases at V and 2 bases at J, with 6 bases in the middle. From germline, CDR1 is SGHDN and CDR2 FVKESK.

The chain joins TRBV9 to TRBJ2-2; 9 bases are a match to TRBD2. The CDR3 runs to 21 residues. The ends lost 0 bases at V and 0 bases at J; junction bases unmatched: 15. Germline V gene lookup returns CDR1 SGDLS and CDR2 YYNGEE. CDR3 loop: CASSVDRRFPSGVSNTGELFF. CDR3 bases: TGTGCCAGCAGCGTAGACCGCCGTTTCCCTAGCGGGGTTTCGAACACCGGGGAGCTGTTTTTT.

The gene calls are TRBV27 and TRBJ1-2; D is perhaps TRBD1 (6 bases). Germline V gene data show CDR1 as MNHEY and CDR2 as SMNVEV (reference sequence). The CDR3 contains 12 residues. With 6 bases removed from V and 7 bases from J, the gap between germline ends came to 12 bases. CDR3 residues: CASRSTGPGYTF. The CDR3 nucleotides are TGTGCCAGCAGATCGACAGGACCTGGCTACACCTTC.

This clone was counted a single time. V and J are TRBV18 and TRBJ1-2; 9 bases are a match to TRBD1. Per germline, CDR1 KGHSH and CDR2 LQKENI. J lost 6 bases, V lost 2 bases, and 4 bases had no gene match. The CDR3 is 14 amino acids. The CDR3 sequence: CASSPKTGGNGYTF. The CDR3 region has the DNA TGTGCCAGCTCACCAAAGACAGGGGGGAATGGCTACACCTTC.